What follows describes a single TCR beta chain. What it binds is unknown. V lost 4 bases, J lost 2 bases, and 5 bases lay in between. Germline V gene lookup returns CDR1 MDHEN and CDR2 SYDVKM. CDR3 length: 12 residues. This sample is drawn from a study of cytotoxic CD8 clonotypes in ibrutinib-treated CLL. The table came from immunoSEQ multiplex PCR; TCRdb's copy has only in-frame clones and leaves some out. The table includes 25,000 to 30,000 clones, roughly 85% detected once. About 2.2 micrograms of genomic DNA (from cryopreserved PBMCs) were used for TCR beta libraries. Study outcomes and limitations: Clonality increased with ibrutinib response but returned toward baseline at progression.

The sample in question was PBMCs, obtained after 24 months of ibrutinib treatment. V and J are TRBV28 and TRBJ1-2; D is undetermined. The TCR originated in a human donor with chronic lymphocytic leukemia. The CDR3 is CASSSRNYGYTF. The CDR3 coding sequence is TGTGCCAGCAGTTCCCGGAACTATGGCTACACCTTC.